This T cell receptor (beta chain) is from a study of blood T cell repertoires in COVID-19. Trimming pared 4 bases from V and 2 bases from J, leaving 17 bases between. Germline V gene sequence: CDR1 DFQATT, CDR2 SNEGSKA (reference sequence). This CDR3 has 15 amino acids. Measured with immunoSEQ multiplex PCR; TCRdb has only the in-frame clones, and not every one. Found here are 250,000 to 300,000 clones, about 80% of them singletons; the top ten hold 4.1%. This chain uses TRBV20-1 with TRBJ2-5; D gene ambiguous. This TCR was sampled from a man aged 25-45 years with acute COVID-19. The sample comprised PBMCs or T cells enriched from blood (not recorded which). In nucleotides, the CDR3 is TGCAGTGCTAATGACCCTAGGAGTAGACAAGAGACCCAGTACTTC. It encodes CSANDPRSRQETQYF.